This T cell receptor (beta chain) was captured in a study of blood T cell repertoires in COVID-19. Assay used: immunoSEQ multiplex PCR; TCRdb lists only in-frame clones, some missing. This sample has over 200,000 clones, with approximately 88% found just once. CDR3 length: 15 amino acids. Trimming cost V 4 bases and J 2 bases, with 12 bases left between them. Germline V gives CDR1 SGHDT, CDR2 YYEEEE. The clonotype comes from a woman in her forties with acute COVID-19. Sequences were obtained from PBMCs or T cells enriched from blood (not recorded which). The chain is built from TRBV5-6 and TRBJ2-2; D perhaps matches TRBD2 (6 bases). The CDR3 reads CASSHRLGNTGELFF. Written as DNA, the CDR3 is TGTGCCAGCAGCCACCGACTAGGAAACACCGGGGAGCTGTTTTTT.